The clone carrying this T cell receptor (beta chain) turned up a few times. The V gene lost 1 base and the J gene lost 2 bases, with 15 bases spanning the gap. The CDR3 is made up of 16 amino acids. Germline-derived CDR1 and CDR2 are MDHEN and SYDVKM. TCRdb's table, derived via immunoSEQ multiplex PCR, lists solely in-frame clones and lacks some. Of thousands of clones in the sample, roughly 90% were seen once. This sample is part of a study of technical replicates of blood from four donors. Material for sequencing was PBMCs. This receptor was identified in a human donor in good health. This chain uses TRBV28 with TRBJ2-7, with D possibly matching TRBD1 (6 bases). CDR3 loop: CASSLLGQFATYEQYF. The CDR3 region has the DNA TGTGCCAGCAGTTTATTAGGACAGTTCGCCACCTACGAGCAGTACTTC.